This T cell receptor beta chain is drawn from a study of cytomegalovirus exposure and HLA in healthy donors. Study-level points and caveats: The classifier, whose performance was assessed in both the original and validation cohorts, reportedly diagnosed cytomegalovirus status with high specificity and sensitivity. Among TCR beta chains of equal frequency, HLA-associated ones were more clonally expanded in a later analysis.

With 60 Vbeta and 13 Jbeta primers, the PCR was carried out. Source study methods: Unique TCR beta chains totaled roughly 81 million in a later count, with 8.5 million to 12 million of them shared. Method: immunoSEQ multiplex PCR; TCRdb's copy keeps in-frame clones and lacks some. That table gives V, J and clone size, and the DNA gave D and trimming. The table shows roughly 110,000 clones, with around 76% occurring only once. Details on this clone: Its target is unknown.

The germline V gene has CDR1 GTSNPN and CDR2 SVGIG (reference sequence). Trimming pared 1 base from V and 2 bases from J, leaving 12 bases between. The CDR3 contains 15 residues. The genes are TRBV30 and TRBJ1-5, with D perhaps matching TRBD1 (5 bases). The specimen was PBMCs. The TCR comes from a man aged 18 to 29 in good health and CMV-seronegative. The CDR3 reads CAWSGGGAGNQPQHF. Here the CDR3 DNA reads TGTGCCTGGAGTGGGGGAGGGGCCGGCAATCAGCCCCAGCATTTT.